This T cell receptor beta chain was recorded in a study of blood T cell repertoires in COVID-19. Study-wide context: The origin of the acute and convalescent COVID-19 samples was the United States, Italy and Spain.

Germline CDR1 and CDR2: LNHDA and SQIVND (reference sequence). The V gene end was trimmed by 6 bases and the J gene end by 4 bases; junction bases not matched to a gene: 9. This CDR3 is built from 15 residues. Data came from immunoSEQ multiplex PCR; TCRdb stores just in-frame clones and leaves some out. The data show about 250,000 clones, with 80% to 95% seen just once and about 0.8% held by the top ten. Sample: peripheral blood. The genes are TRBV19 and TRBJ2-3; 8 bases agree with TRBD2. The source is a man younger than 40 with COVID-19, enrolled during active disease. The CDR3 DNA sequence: TGTGCCAGTAGGTATAGCGGGGTCCCCGCAGATACGCAGTATTTT. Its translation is CASRYSGVPADTQYF. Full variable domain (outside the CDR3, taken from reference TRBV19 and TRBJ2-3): DGGITQSPKYLFRKEGQNVTLSCEQNLNHDAMYWYRQDPGQGLRLIYYSQIVNDFQKGDIAEGYSVSREKKESFPLTVTSAQKNPTAFYLCASRYSGVPADTQYFGPGTRLTVL.